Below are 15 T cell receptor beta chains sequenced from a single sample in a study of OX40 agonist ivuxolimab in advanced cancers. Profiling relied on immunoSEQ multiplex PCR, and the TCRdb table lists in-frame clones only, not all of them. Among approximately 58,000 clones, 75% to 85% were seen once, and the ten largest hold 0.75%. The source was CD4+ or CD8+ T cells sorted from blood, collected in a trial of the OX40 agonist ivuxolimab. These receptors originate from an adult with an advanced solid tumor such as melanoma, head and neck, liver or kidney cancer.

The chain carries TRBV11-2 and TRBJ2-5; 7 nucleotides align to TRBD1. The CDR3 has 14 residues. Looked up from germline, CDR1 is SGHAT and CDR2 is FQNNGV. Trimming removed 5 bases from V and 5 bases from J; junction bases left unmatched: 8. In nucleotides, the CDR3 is TGTGCCAGCAGCGTTTCAAGCAGGGGGGAGACCCAGTACTTC. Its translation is CASSVSSRGETQYF.

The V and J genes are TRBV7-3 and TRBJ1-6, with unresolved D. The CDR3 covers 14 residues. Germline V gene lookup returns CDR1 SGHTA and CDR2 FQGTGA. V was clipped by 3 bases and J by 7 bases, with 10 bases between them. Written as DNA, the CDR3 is TGTGCCAGCAGCTTTGGGGTGGGAAATTCACCCCTCCACTTT. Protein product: CASSFGVGNSPLHF.

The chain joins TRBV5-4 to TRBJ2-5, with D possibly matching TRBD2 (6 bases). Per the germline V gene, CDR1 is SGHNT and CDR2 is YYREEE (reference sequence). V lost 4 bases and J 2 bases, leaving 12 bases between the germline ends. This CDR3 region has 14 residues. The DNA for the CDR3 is TGTGCCAGCAGCCCGGAGGGCAGGCAAGAGACCCAGTACTTC. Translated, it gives CASSPEGRQETQYF. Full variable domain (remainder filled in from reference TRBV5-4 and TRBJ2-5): ETGVTQSPTHLIKTRGQQVTLRCSSQSGHNTVSWYQQALGQGPQFIFQYYREEENGRGNFPPRFSGLQFPNYSSELNVNALELDDSALYLCASSPEGRQETQYFGPGTRLLVL.

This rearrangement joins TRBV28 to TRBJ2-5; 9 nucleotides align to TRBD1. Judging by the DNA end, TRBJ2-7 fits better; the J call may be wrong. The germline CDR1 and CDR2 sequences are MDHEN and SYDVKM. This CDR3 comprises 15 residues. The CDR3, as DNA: TGTGCCAGCAGTTCTCAGGACCGGGACAGGGACGAGCAGTACTTC. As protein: CASSSQDRDRDEQYF.

CDR3 DNA: TGTGCCAGCAGGACAGCAACCGGGGAGCTGTTTTTT. The encoded protein is CASRTATGELFF. J is TRBJ2-2 and V is TRBV28; perhaps TRBD1 as D (5 bases). Germline V gene data show CDR1 as MDHEN and CDR2 as SYDVKM. The CDR3 runs to 12 residues. V lost 6 bases and J 5 bases, leaving 7 bases between the germline ends.

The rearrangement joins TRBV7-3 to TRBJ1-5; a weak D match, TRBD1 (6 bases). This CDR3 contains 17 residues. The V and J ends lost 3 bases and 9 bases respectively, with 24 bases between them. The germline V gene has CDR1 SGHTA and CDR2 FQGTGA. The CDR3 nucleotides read TGTGCCAGCAGCTTCCACCCGGGACAAGGGCTCATGGGGCCCCAGCATTTT. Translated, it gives CASSFHPGQGLMGPQHF.

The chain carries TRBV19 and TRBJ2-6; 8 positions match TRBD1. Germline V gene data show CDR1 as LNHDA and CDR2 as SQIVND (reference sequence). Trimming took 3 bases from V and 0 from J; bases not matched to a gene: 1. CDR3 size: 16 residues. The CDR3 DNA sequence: TGTGCCAGTAGTATGGGACAGGCCTCTGGGGCCAACGTCCTGACTTTC. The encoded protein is CASSMGQASGANVLTF. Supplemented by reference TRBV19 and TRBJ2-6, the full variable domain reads DGGITQSPKYLFRKEGQNVTLSCEQNLNHDAMYWYRQDPGQGLRLIYYSQIVNDFQKGDIAEGYSVSREKKESFPLTVTSAQKNPTAFYLCASSMGQASGANVLTFGAGSRLTVL.

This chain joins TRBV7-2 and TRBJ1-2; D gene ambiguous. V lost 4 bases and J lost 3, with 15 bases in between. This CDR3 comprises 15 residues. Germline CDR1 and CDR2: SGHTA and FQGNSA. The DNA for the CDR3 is TGTGCCAGCAGCTCCCAACCTATAGTTGACTATGGCTACACCTTC. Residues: CASSSQPIVDYGYTF.

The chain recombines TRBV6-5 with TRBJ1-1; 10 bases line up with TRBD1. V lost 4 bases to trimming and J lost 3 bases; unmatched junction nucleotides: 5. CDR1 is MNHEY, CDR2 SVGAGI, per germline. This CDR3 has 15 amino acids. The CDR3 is CASSFSTGGDTEAFF. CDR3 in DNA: TGTGCCAGCAGTTTTTCGACAGGGGGCGACACTGAAGCTTTCTTT.

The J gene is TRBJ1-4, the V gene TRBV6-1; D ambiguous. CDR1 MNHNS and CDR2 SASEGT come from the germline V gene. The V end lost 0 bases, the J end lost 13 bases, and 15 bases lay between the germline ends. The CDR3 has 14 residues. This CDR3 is CASSEALISEGLFF. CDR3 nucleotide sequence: TGTGCCAGCAGTGAAGCCTTAATCTCAGAGGGACTGTTTTTT.

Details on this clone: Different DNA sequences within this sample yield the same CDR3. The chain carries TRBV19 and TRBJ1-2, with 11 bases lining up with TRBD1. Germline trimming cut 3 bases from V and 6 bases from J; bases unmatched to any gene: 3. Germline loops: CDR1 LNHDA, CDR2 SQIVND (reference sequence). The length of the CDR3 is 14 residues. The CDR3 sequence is CASSIRTGGDGYTF. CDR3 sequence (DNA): TGTGCCAGTAGTATCCGGACAGGGGGCGATGGCTACACCTTC.

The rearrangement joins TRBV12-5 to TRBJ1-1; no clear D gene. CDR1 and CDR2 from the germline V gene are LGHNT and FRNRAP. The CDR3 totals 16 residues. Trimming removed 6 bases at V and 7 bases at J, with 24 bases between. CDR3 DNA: TGTGCTAGTGGGCGGACCCCCGGGATGCAGCAAATTGAAGCTTTCTTT. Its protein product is CASGRTPGMQQIEAFF.

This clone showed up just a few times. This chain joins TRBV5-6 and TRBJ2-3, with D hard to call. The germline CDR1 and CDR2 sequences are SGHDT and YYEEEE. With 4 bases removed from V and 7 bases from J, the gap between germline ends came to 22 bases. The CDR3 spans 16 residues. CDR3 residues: CASSAYSAAPTNTQYF. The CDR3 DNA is TGTGCCAGCAGCGCCTACAGCGCAGCTCCGACGAATACGCAGTATTTT.

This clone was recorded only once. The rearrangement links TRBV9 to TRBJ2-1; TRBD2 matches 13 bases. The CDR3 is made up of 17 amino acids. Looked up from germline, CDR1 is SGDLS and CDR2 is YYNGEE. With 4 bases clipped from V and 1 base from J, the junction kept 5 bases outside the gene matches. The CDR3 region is CASSTTSGGASYNEQFF. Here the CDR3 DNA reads TGTGCCAGCAGCACTACTAGCGGGGGGGCTTCCTACAATGAGCAGTTCTTC.

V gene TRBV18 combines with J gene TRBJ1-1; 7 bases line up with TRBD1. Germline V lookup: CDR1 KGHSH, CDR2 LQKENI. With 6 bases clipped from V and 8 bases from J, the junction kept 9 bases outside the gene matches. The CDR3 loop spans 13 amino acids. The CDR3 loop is CASSPTGSTEAFF. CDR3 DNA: TGTGCCAGCTCCCCGACAGGGTCGACGGAAGCTTTCTTT. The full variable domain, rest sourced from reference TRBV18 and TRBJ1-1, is NAGVMQNPRHLVRRRGQEARLRCSPMKGHSHVYWYRQLPEEGLKFMVYLQKENIIDESGMPKERFSAEFPKEGPSILRIQQVVRGDSAAYFCASSPTGSTEAFFGQGTRLTVV.